The 7 T cell receptor beta chains below all came from one sample that was sequenced in a study of human T cells and chemical hapten exposure. Each CDR3 protein is one row after TCRdb ran MiXCR on the RACE reads. The sample includes roughly 380,000 distinct CDR3 sequences, roughly 6% seen only once; the top ten take approximately 5.4%. Time point given: patch test 2, 6 weeks after DPC sensitization. The treatment was: therapeutic diphenylcyclopropenone sensitization with weekly scalp DPC. Sample: whole blood, taken in connection with sensitization to the hapten diphenylcyclopropenone (DPC). The receptor set was obtained from a woman in her late teens or twenties with alopecia areata. Some clones in this sample may be carry-over from other donors' samples.

This clonotype was seen ten or more times. The V and J genes are TRBV7-9 and TRBJ1-2; D is uncertain. Trimming pared 8 bases from V and 1 base from J, leaving 8 bases between. The germline CDR1 and CDR2 sequences are SEHNR and FQNEAQ (reference sequence). CDR3 size: 12 residues. CDR3 region: CASETLNYGYTF. In nucleotides, the CDR3 is TGTGCCAGCGAAACTCTTAACTATGGCTACACCTTC.

The sample holds many counts of this clonotype. The chain has TRBV10-3 and TRBJ2-1, with D unclear. Trimming removed 7 bases at V and 8 bases at J, with 9 bases between. Germline CDR1 and CDR2: ENHRY and SYGVKD. This CDR3 has 11 amino acids. CDR3 protein: CAIKVVDEQFF. DNA of the CDR3: TGTGCCATCAAAGTCGTCGATGAGCAGTTCTTC.

The V call is TRBV4-1, the J call TRBJ2-5, with 10 positions matching TRBD2. Germline CDR1 reads MGHRA; CDR2 reads YSYEKL. With 4 bases clipped from V and 4 bases from J, the junction kept 3 bases outside the gene matches. The CDR3 spans 14 residues. CDR3 bases: TGCGCCAGCAGCCGGCTAGCGGGGGTAGAGACCCAGTACTTC. Protein product: CASSRLAGVETQYF.

CDR3 bases: TGTGCCAGCAGCCCCCTCCTAGGACAGAGGTTTTCAATCGATGAGCAGTTCTTC. This translates into CASSPLLGQRFSIDEQFF. The chain employs TRBV11-2 and TRBJ2-1; D is possibly TRBD1 (6 bases). Germline CDR1 reads SGHAT; CDR2 reads FQNNGV. V gave up 5 bases and J gave up 8 bases, with 28 bases separating them. This CDR3 spans 18 amino acids.

The rearrangement joins TRBV5-1 to TRBJ2-7, with D perhaps TRBD1 (6 bases). Germline loops: CDR1 SGHRS, CDR2 YFSETQ. The germline V and J ends were trimmed by 4 bases and 3 bases, with 17 bases remaining between them. This CDR3 region has 15 residues. Here the CDR3 DNA reads TGCGCCAGCAGCCGAATGGCACAGGGCAACTACGAGCAGTACTTC. This translates into CASSRMAQGNYEQYF. The full variable domain, its missing parts supplied by reference TRBV5-1 and TRBJ2-7, is KAGVTQTPRYLIKTRGQQVTLSCSPISGHRSVSWYQQTPGQGLQFLFEYFSETQRNKGNFPGRFSGRQFSNSRSEMNVSTLELGDSALYLCASSRMAQGNYEQYFGPGTRLTVT.

A remark on this clonotype: The junction and the germline gene differ at one end; a read error may be behind it. The rearrangement joins TRBV5-6 to TRBJ2-6; no definite D call. The CDR3 contains 17 residues. Germline V lookup: CDR1 SGHDT, CDR2 YYEEEE. Written as DNA, the CDR3 is TGTGCCAGCGGCTTGTCGATGGATTTTTCTGGGGCCAACGTCCTGACTTTC. Protein: CASGLSMDFSGANVLTF.

This clonotype came up a few times. The chain employs TRBV5-1 and TRBJ2-1, with 7 bases that match TRBD2. J gave up 7 bases and V 4 bases, and 8 bases lay outside the gene matches. CDR3 size: 14 residues. Germline loops: CDR1 SGHRS, CDR2 YFSETQ. DNA of the CDR3: TGCGCCAGCAGCCAGCAGACCGGGGGGAATGAGCAGTTCTTC. Translation gives CASSQQTGGNEQFF. The full variable domain, with the rest looked up from reference TRBV5-1 and TRBJ2-1, is KAGVTQTPRYLIKTRGQQVTLSCSPISGHRSVSWYQQTPGQGLQFLFEYFSETQRNKGNFPGRFSGRQFSNSRSEMNVSTLELGDSALYLCASSQQTGGNEQFFGPGTRLTVL.